A selection of T cell receptor beta chains follows, all from one sample in a study of cytomegalovirus exposure and HLA in healthy donors. The data were produced by immunoSEQ multiplex PCR, yet TCRdb's version contains in-frame clones alone and is incomplete. This table holds over 85,000 clones, 85% to 95% found once. The sequenced sample was PBMCs. The receptors originated from a woman aged 18-29 years in good health and CMV-seronegative. CDR3s include the opening cysteine and the closing phenylalanine or tryptophan. Each record gives: D gene, J gene, V gene, clone size, CDR3 DNA, CDR3 protein. A D gene is named only where the DNA matches it firmly. Only some rows state a clone size, as once, few, many or a class for expanded clones.

D gene: NA
J gene: TRBJ2-7
V gene: TRBV6-1
clone size: NA
CDR3 DNA: TGTGCCAGCAGTGAAACATGGTACGAGCAGTACTTC
CDR3 protein: CASSETWYEQYF

D gene: NA
J gene: TRBJ2-7
V gene: TRBV2
clone size: NA
CDR3 DNA: TGTGCCAGCAATTTGGGCAGCCTATACGAGCAGTACTTC
CDR3 protein: CASNLGSLYEQYF

D gene: NA
J gene: TRBJ1-2
V gene: TRBV5-1
clone size: NA
CDR3 DNA: TGCGCCAGCAGCTTGACAGGCTACGCTAACTATGGCTACACCTTC
CDR3 protein: CASSLTGYANYGYTF

D gene: NA
J gene: TRBJ1-2
V gene: TRBV13
clone size: NA
CDR3 DNA: TGTGCCAGCAGCTTAACCCCTCAGGGGGGCTACACCTTC
CDR3 protein: CASSLTPQGGYTF

D gene: NA
J gene: TRBJ2-3
V gene: TRBV9
clone size: NA
CDR3 DNA: TGTGCCAGCAGCGTAGAGGGGGAGGATACGCAGTATTTT
CDR3 protein: CASSVEGEDTQYF

D gene: TRBD2
J gene: TRBJ2-5
V gene: TRBV9
clone size: NA
CDR3 DNA: TGTGCCAGCAGCCTCCGCCCGGGACTAGCGGTCGGGGGGACCCAGTACTTC
CDR3 protein: CASSLRPGLAVGGTQYF

D gene: NA
J gene: TRBJ2-7
V gene: TRBV27
clone size: NA
CDR3 DNA: TGTGCCAGCAGTTCAAGGGGCGGCCCCTACGAGCAGTACTTC
CDR3 protein: CASSSRGGPYEQYF

D gene: NA
J gene: TRBJ1-1
V gene: TRBV15
clone size: NA
CDR3 DNA: TGTGCCACCAGCAGAGTCAGAGGATTGGAGAGGCCTGAAGCTTTCTTT
CDR3 protein: CATSRVRGLERPEAFF

D gene: TRBD1
J gene: TRBJ1-2
V gene: TRBV7-2
clone size: NA
CDR3 DNA: TGTGCCAGCAGCTTAGCCTGGACAGGGGGCGGTAACTATGGCTACACCTTC
CDR3 protein: CASSLAWTGGGNYGYTF

D gene: TRBD1
J gene: TRBJ1-2
V gene: TRBV9
clone size: NA
CDR3 DNA: TGTGCCAGCAGCGTAGCCGGCCAGGGGGCGACCCCGGGTACTGACTACACCTTC
CDR3 protein: CASSVAGQGATPGTDYTF

D gene: TRBD1
J gene: TRBJ1-5
V gene: TRBV10-3
clone size: once
CDR3 DNA: TGTGCCATCAGTGCCGGGACAGGGGGCGTTCAGCCCCAGCATTTT
CDR3 protein: CAISAGTGGVQPQHF

D gene: TRBD1
J gene: TRBJ1-1
V gene: TRBV9
clone size: NA
CDR3 DNA: TGTGCCAGCAGCGATTCCCGGACAGGGGCGAACACTGAAGCTTTCTTT
CDR3 protein: CASSDSRTGANTEAFF

D gene: NA
J gene: TRBJ1-1
V gene: TRBV2
clone size: NA
CDR3 DNA: TGTGCCAGCAGGGCCACAGGAGCTTTGAACACTGAAGCTTTCTTT
CDR3 protein: CASRATGALNTEAFF

D gene: TRBD2
J gene: TRBJ2-1
V gene: TRBV9
clone size: NA
CDR3 DNA: TGTGCCAGCAGCGTATTTCCCGGGACTAGCGGGAACAATGAGCAGTTCTTC
CDR3 protein: CASSVFPGTSGNNEQFF

D gene: NA
J gene: TRBJ2-2
V gene: TRBV6-6
clone size: NA
CDR3 DNA: TGTGCCAGCACAGGTACCGGGGAGCTGTTTTTT
CDR3 protein: CASTGTGELFF

D gene: TRBD1
J gene: TRBJ1-5
V gene: TRBV18
clone size: NA
CDR3 DNA: TGTGCCAGCTGCGCGACAGGGGGCCGGCAGCCCCAGCATTTT
CDR3 protein: CASCATGGRQPQHF

D gene: NA
J gene: TRBJ2-3
V gene: TRBV12-5
clone size: NA
CDR3 DNA: TGTGCTAGTGGTATTGAGCCGACAGATACGCAGTATTTT
CDR3 protein: CASGIEPTDTQYF

D gene: NA
J gene: TRBJ1-2
V gene: TRBV5-1
clone size: NA
CDR3 DNA: TGCGCCAGCAGCTTGGACCCCACTCCTAACTATGGCTACACCTTC
CDR3 protein: CASSLDPTPNYGYTF

D gene: NA
J gene: TRBJ1-5
V gene: TRBV10-3
clone size: once
CDR3 DNA: TGTGCCATCAGTGGGACAGCTAATCAGCCCCAGCATTTT
CDR3 protein: CAISGTANQPQHF

D gene: NA
J gene: TRBJ1-2
V gene: TRBV27
clone size: few
CDR3 DNA: TGTGCCAGCAGTTTAAGAGGGGCGGGGCTCTGGGGCTACACCTTC
CDR3 protein: CASSLRGAGLWGYTF

D gene: TRBD1
J gene: TRBJ1-2
V gene: TRBV9
clone size: NA
CDR3 DNA: TGTGCCAGCAGCGTAGCTACTGAGGGGGCCCCCTATGGCTACACCTTC
CDR3 protein: CASSVATEGAPYGYTF

D gene: NA
J gene: TRBJ2-7
V gene: TRBV29-1
clone size: NA
CDR3 DNA: TGCAGCGTTGAAGGCGGCAGTCCCTACGAGCAGTACTTC
CDR3 protein: CSVEGGSPYEQYF

D gene: NA
J gene: TRBJ1-2
V gene: TRBV6-1
clone size: NA
CDR3 DNA: TGTGCCAGCAGTGACAGTCCTTTCGGGGGCTACACCTTC
CDR3 protein: CASSDSPFGGYTF

D gene: TRBD2
J gene: TRBJ2-3
V gene: TRBV7-3
clone size: NA
CDR3 DNA: TGTGCCAGCAGCTTCGCGGGGGGGCTCAAAGATACGCAGTATTTT
CDR3 protein: CASSFAGGLKDTQYF

D gene: NA
J gene: TRBJ1-2
V gene: TRBV11-2
clone size: NA
CDR3 DNA: TGTGCCAGCAGCCTGGAGACTCCTTACTATGGCTACACCTTC
CDR3 protein: CASSLETPYYGYTF

D gene: NA
J gene: TRBJ1-1
V gene: TRBV11-2
clone size: NA
CDR3 DNA: TGTGCCAGCAGCGGCGGATCGACAGGCTCTGAAGCTTTCTTT
CDR3 protein: CASSGGSTGSEAFF

D gene: TRBD2
J gene: TRBJ2-3
V gene: TRBV19
clone size: NA
CDR3 DNA: TGTGCCAGTAGATCGCGGGGGGGTGCAGATACGCAGTATTTT
CDR3 protein: CASRSRGGADTQYF

D gene: NA
J gene: TRBJ1-1
V gene: TRBV6-5
clone size: NA
CDR3 DNA: TGTGCCAGCAGTTACAACGGGTTGAACACTGAAGCTTTCTTT
CDR3 protein: CASSYNGLNTEAFF